Following are 22 T cell receptor beta chains from one sample sequenced in a study of blood T cells in healthy people across ages (dated by TCRdb to between 2015 and 2016). Library preparation employed 5' RACE. Sequencing used an Illumina HiSeq 2500. A second PCR of roughly 7 to 11 cycles was performed with a sample-barcoded 5' primer and a J-beta primer mix. TCRdb took the public reads, trimmed them with fastp at Q25, ran MiXCR for clone calling and kept in-frame beta chains. For every CDR3 protein sequence, its rows merge into one entry that carries the most common genes and DNA. The sample has around 990,000 distinct CDR3 sequences on record, approximately 25% of them singletons. Of the sample, around 0.75% is held by the ten largest clones. These data were also filed under a second study, of T cells of mothers and their children.

The sample was blood. These receptors were collected from a girl aged 2-9 years in good health.

This clonotype was seen at least ten times. The chain couples TRBV29-1 to TRBJ1-4; 7 bases are a match to TRBD1. The CDR3 covers 17 residues. Germline values: CDR1 SQVTM, CDR2 ANQGSEA. The junction had 15 bases not matched to a gene; V was cut back by 3 bases and J by 5 bases. DNA for the CDR3: TGCAGCGTTGAGGTCCCCCCAAGGGGGACAGTGAATGAAAAACTGTTTTTT. It yields the protein CSVEVPPRGTVNEKLFF.

The chain joins TRBV4-3 to TRBJ2-7; 8 positions agree with TRBD2. The trim removed 0 bases at V and 1 base at J, leaving 5 bases unmatched. CDR3 size: 16 residues. CDR1 is LGHNA and CDR2 is YSLEER in the germline V gene. The CDR3 bases are TGCGCCAGCAGCCAAGAAGCGGGGGCGCAGTCCTACGAGCAGTACTTC. As protein: CASSQEAGAQSYEQYF.

This clonotype was seen more than once but under ten times. This chain links TRBV28 with TRBJ2-3; D is unclear. Looked up from germline, CDR1 is MDHEN and CDR2 is SYDVKM. This CDR3 has 17 amino acids. Trimming removed 6 bases at V and 2 bases at J, with 21 bases between. CDR3 protein: CASSPLLGQIFTDTQYF. The CDR3 region has the DNA TGTGCCAGCAGCCCTCTTCTGGGCCAGATTTTCACAGATACGCAGTATTTT.

This clonotype was seen a handful of times. This chain connects TRBV5-1 to TRBJ2-5; 7 nucleotides align to TRBD2. The germline CDR1 and CDR2 sequences are SGHRS and YFSETQ. The ends lost 6 bases at V and 4 bases at J; junction bases unmatched: 6. The CDR3 loop spans 13 amino acids. CDR3 loop: CASMRELRETQYF. CDR3 nucleotide sequence: TGCGCCAGCATGCGGGAGCTTCGAGAGACCCAGTACTTC.

This clonotype was seen a few times. The J gene is TRBJ2-1, the V gene TRBV13, with 8 bases that match TRBD2. The CDR3 runs 16 residues. The V gene end was trimmed by 5 bases and the J gene end by 6 bases; junction bases not matched to a gene: 12. Germline assignment: CDR1 PRHDT and CDR2 FYEKMQ (reference sequence). The CDR3 coding sequence is TGTGCCAGCAGCGACTCCGGAACTAGCGGCTTCAATGAGCAGTTCTTC. Translating it yields CASSDSGTSGFNEQFF.

In its sample, this clonotype was seen a few times. This sequence joins TRBV29-1 and TRBJ1-1; no firm D call. Looked up from germline, CDR1 is SQVTM and CDR2 is ANQGSEA. The CDR3 consists of 13 residues. Trimming stripped 1 base from V and 3 bases from J, with 9 bases between. In DNA, the CDR3 is TGCAGCGTTGAAGGGTGGGGTTACACTGAAGCTTTCTTT. As protein: CSVEGWGYTEAFF.

The sample holds a few counts of this clonotype. The chain employs TRBV4-1 and TRBJ2-1; D perhaps matches TRBD2 (6 bases). The CDR3 is made up of 16 amino acids. Between the trimmed V and J ends, which lost 4 bases and 6 bases, there was a span of 19 bases. CDR1 and CDR2 from the germline V gene are MGHRA and YSYEKL. Here the CDR3 reads CASSPSEGAGTNEQFF. In nucleotides, the CDR3 is TGCGCCAGCAGCCCAAGTGAGGGAGCGGGTACCAATGAGCAGTTCTTC.

This clonotype was observed a few times. This rearrangement joins TRBV20-1 to TRBJ2-3; 12 bases align to TRBD2. Germline CDR1 and CDR2: DFQATT and SNEGSKA (reference sequence). This CDR3 has 15 amino acids. Unmatched junction bases numbered 5, after V lost 3 bases and J lost 4 bases. The CDR3, as DNA: TGCAGTGCTAGGCCTAGCGGGGGGGCCGCAGATACGCAGTATTTT. Translation gives CSARPSGGAADTQYF.

At least ten counts were recorded for this clonotype. V is TRBV5-5 and J is TRBJ1-4; maybe TRBD1 (6 bases). CDR1 is SGHKS, CDR2 YYEKEE, per germline (reference sequence). This CDR3 contains 15 residues. Trimming shortened V by 4 bases and J by 0 bases, and 10 bases separated the two germline ends. The CDR3, as DNA: TGTGCCAGCAGCCTTGGACAGTCAACTAATGAAAAACTGTTTTTT. Translating it yields CASSLGQSTNEKLFF.

This clonotype was observed a handful of times. The chain couples TRBV7-9 to TRBJ2-1; perhaps TRBD2 as D (6 bases). Between the trimmed V and J ends, which lost 9 bases and 3 bases, there was a span of 12 bases. Germline CDR1 is SEHNR and CDR2 is FQNEAQ (reference sequence). This CDR3 contains 13 residues. CDR3 in DNA: TGTGCCAGTCGGGACTCGGGCTACAATGAGCAGTTCTTC. It encodes CASRDSGYNEQFF.

In this sample, this clonotype turned up a few times. The V call is TRBV13, the J call TRBJ1-2; 8 bases map to TRBD1. The CDR3 length is 15 residues. The junction had 15 bases not matched to a gene; V was cut back by 11 bases and J by 4 bases. Germline V gene lookup returns CDR1 PRHDT and CDR2 FYEKMQ (reference sequence). CDR3 coding DNA: TGTGCCTATAAAAGCCAAGGACAGGGCTCCTATGGCTACACCTTC. Amino acids: CAYKSQGQGSYGYTF.

The sample holds a few counts of this clonotype. Here the CDR3 reads CASTLLPVTTDTQYF. The CDR3, as DNA: TGTGCCAGCACACTACTCCCGGTCACTACAGATACGCAGTATTTT. The J gene is TRBJ2-3, the V gene TRBV6-2 or TRBV6-3; D is ambiguous. This CDR3 has 15 amino acids. V lost 7 bases to trimming and J lost 3 bases, with 17 bases between them. Germline CDR1 MNHEY, CDR2 SVGEGT.

At least ten counts were recorded for this clonotype. V usage is TRBV24-1 and J usage is TRBJ1-1; TRBD1 matches at 10 bases. The germline gives CDR1 KGHDR, CDR2 SFDVKD. The CDR3 sequence is 15 residues long. With V trimmed by 4 bases and J by 5 bases, 6 bases remained unmatched. The CDR3 nucleotides read TGTGCCACCAGTGAACACGTGGACAGGGGGACTGAAGCTTTCTTT. This gives the protein CATSEHVDRGTEAFF.

The table lists this clonotype with many counts. The gene calls are TRBV5-1 and TRBJ1-2; perhaps TRBD1 as D (5 bases). The CDR3 covers 12 residues. Trimming cost V 0 bases and J 5 bases, with 5 bases left between them. Looked up from germline, CDR1 is SGHRS and CDR2 is YFSETQ. DNA of the CDR3: TGCGCCAGCAGCTTGGGACAGTATGGCTACACCTTC. Protein: CASSLGQYGYTF.

This clonotype was observed a handful of times. J is TRBJ1-2 and V is TRBV28, with D tentatively TRBD1 (6 bases). The CDR3 contains 14 residues. Trimming took 8 bases from V and 2 from J, leaving 15 bases between them. Germline CDR1 reads MDHEN; CDR2 reads SYDVKM. The CDR3 region is CASAEGGQNYGYTF. CDR3 coding DNA: TGTGCCAGCGCAGAAGGCGGACAGAACTATGGCTACACCTTC.

This clonotype has ten or more counts. The V gene is TRBV7-3, the J gene TRBJ2-7; D unresolved. The V gene's germline CDR1 is SGHTA and CDR2 FQGTGA. V was shortened by 5 bases and J by 4 bases, with 15 bases between the two germline ends. This CDR3 has 14 amino acids. The CDR3 loop reads CASSPGLGKYEQYF. The CDR3 DNA reads as TGTGCCAGCAGCCCGGGTCTGGGGAAATACGAGCAGTACTTC.

This clonotype came up a few times. This rearrangement joins TRBV12-3 or TRBV12-4 to TRBJ1-1; 7 bases are shared with TRBD1. Trimming at V came to 7 bases and at J to 5 bases, leaving 4 bases not matched to a gene. This CDR3 is 12 amino acids long. Here the CDR3 reads CASTRGKTEAFF. The CDR3 bases are TGTGCCAGCACCAGGGGGAAAACTGAAGCTTTCTTT.

This clonotype was observed a handful of times. The chain is built from TRBV4-3 and TRBJ2-5; D ambiguous. V was trimmed by 2 bases and J by 5 bases, leaving 12 bases between them. CDR3 length equals 14 residues. CDR1 and CDR2 from the germline V gene are LGHNA and YSLEER. The CDR3 is CASSQSRNSETQYF. CDR3 nucleotides: TGCGCCAGCAGCCAATCGCGGAACTCGGAGACCCAGTACTTC.

The chain links TRBV7-9 to TRBJ2-7; 9 bases line up with TRBD2. The length of the CDR3 is 16 residues. J was trimmed by 0 bases and V by 1 base; bases with no gene match: 4. Germline V gene sequence: CDR1 SEHNR, CDR2 FQNEAQ (reference sequence). CDR3 loop: CASSLVGGRGSYEQYF. In DNA form, the CDR3 reads TGTGCCAGCAGCTTAGTCGGCGGGAGGGGCTCCTACGAGCAGTACTTC.

This clonotype was counted a few times. The chain recombines TRBV10-3 with TRBJ2-5, with 11 positions matching TRBD2. The end of the DNA aligns better with TRBJ2-1, so the J call may be wrong. Per germline, CDR1 ENHRY and CDR2 SYGVKD. The CDR3 is 13 residues long. In nucleotides, the CDR3 is TGTGCCCTTTCTAGCGGGAGGATAAATGAGCAGTTCTTC. Translated: CALSSGRINEQFF.

The CDR3 coding sequence is TGCAGCGTTGAAAGAGACACCGGGGAGCTGTTTTTT. Its translation is CSVERDTGELFF. J is TRBJ2-2 and V is TRBV29-1; unclear D gene. The ends were cut back, 2 bases at V and 3 bases at J, with 4 bases in the middle. CDR3 length equals 12 residues. From germline, CDR1 is SQVTM and CDR2 ANQGSEA.

CDR3 coding DNA: TGCAGCGTGGGCGCTGTGCGGGGGGGCTCCTACAATGAGCAGTTCTTC. Translating gives CSVGAVRGGSYNEQFF. This chain connects TRBV29-1 to TRBJ2-1; 9 bases are a match to TRBD2. V shed 6 bases, J shed 0 bases, and the junction held 9 bases outside the gene matches. This CDR3 is built from 16 residues. Germline V gene sequence: CDR1 SQVTM, CDR2 ANQGSEA.